There are a few counts of the clone carrying this T cell receptor beta chain. Its antigen is currently unknown. The sample is drawn from a study of response to subunit inactivated influenza vaccine. TCRdb redid the calling of the RT-PCR reads with MiXCR, one entry per CDR3 protein. Here the sample spans about 780,000 distinct CDR3 sequences, around 20% being singletons. With 2 bases clipped from V and 6 bases from J, the junction kept 4 bases outside the gene matches. Germline assignment: CDR1 KGHSH and CDR2 LQKENI. The CDR3 spans 16 residues. Regarding the study as a whole: The authors offered the suggestion that each seasonal influenza vaccination recruits few new T cells.

V and J are TRBV18 and TRBJ1-6, with 10 bases matching TRBD1. Sequencing used PBMCs from blood, obtained roughly 5 days after vaccination. This TCR came from a man aged 50 to 59 who received an inactivated influenza vaccine. The CDR3 loop is CASSPAGTGVNSPLHF. Written as DNA, the CDR3 is TGTGCCAGCTCACCAGCAGGGACAGGGGTTAATTCACCCCTCCACTTT. Combining the CDR3 with reference TRBV18 and TRBJ1-6 gives the whole variable domain NAGVMQNPRHLVRRRGQEARLRCSPMKGHSHVYWYRQLPEEGLKFMVYLQKENIIDESGMPKERFSAEFPKEGPSILRIQQVVRGDSAAYFCASSPAGTGVNSPLHFGNGTRLTVT.